Sequencing of this T cell receptor beta chain was carried out in a study of blood T cell repertoires in COVID-19. At the level of the study: The United States, Italy and Spain were the sources of the acute and convalescent COVID-19 samples. From T cells, B-cell-depleted T cells, or PBMCs came the material, which was cDNA or gDNA.

This table comes from immunoSEQ multiplex PCR, and its TCRdb copy is limited to in-frame clones, with some not included. The table has 40,000 to 50,000 clones, roughly 86% seen once. V lost 3 bases and J lost 6, with 14 bases in between. There are 14 residues in the CDR3. In germline, CDR1 is MNHEY, CDR2 SMNVEV (reference sequence). The TCR comes from a man aged 65 to 85 with acute or convalescent COVID-19. V usage is TRBV27 and J usage is TRBJ1-2, with D possibly being TRBD1 (6 bases). Sequencing used peripheral blood. CDR3 nucleotides: TGTGCCAGCAGTTTGGGGGCTTTGCCCAATGGCTACACCTTC. Protein: CASSLGALPNGYTF.